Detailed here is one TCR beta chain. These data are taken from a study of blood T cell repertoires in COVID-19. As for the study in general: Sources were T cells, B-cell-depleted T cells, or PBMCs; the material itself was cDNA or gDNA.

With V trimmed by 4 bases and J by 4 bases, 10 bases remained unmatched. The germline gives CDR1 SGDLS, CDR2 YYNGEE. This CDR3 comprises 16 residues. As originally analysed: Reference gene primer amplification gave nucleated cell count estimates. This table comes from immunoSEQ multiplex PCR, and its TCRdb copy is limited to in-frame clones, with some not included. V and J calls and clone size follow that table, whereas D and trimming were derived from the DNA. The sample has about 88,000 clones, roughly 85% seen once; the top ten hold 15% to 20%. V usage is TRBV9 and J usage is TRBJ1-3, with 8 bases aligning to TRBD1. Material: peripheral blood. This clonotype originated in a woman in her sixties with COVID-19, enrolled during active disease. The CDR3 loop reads CASSFSDRAMGNTIYF. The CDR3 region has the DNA TGTGCCAGCAGCTTTTCGGACAGGGCAATGGGAAACACCATATATTTT. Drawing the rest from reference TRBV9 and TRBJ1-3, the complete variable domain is DSGVTQTPKHLITATGQRVTLRCSPRSGDLSVYWYQQSLDQGLQFLIQYYNGEERAKGNILERFSAQQFPDLHSELNLSSLELGDSALYFCASSFSDRAMGNTIYFGEGSWLTVV.